These T cell receptor beta chains were read from a single sample in a study of cytomegalovirus exposure and HLA in healthy donors. Only in-frame clones appear in the TCRdb table, and some are missing; sequencing was by immunoSEQ multiplex PCR. The repertoire holds hundreds of thousands of clones, with roughly 91% as singletons. The sample comprised PBMCs. These receptors were taken from a woman younger than 30 in good health and CMV-seropositive. Both conserved end residues are part of each CDR3. Each record gives: clone size, J gene, D gene, V gene, CDR3 protein, CDR3 DNA. A D gene is named only where the DNA matches it firmly. Size tells how often a clone was seen (once, few, many) or the class of an expanded clone, and some rows leave it out.

>.|TRBJ1-1|TRBD1|TRBV4-1
CASSQRTGVNTEAFF
TGCGCCAGCAGCCAAAGGACAGGGGTGAACACTGAAGCTTTCTTT
>.|TRBJ2-7|.|TRBV2
CATFEPASDSPYEQYF
TGTGCCACATTTGAGCCAGCATCCGACTCGCCCTACGAGCAGTACTTC
>.|TRBJ2-7|TRBD2|TRBV10-1
CASSEEGRGEQYF
TGCGCCAGCAGTGAAGAGGGGAGGGGCGAGCAGTACTTC
>.|TRBJ1-4|.|TRBV5-1
CASSLSSGVNEKLFF
TGCGCCAGCAGCTTGTCTTCAGGGGTAAATGAAAAACTGTTTTTT
>.|TRBJ1-3|TRBD1|TRBV30
CAGTGESGNTIYF
TGTGCCGGGACAGGGGAATCTGGAAACACCATATATTTT
>.|TRBJ2-7|TRBD2|TRBV27
CASSLLRLAPYEQYF
TGTGCCAGCAGTTTACTCCGACTAGCCCCCTACGAGCAGTACTTC
>.|TRBJ2-3|.|TRBV27
CASSRRGLTDTQYF
TGTGCCAGCAGTAGAAGAGGGTTAACAGATACGCAGTATTTT
>.|TRBJ2-1|.|TRBV10-1
CASSEIYGPGNEQFF
TGCGCCAGCAGTGAAATTTATGGTCCGGGAAATGAGCAGTTCTTC
>.|TRBJ1-5|.|TRBV9
CASSLAGDDQPQHF
TGTGCCAGCAGCCTCGCAGGGGACGATCAGCCCCAGCATTTT
>.|TRBJ1-2|TRBD1|TRBV6-6
CASSTPGQGIYGYTF
TGTGCCAGCAGCACCCCCGGACAGGGAATCTATGGCTACACCTTC
>once|TRBJ2-3|TRBD1|TRBV7-9
CASSSSGTASTDTQYF
TGTGCCAGCAGCAGTTCCGGGACAGCTAGCACAGATACGCAGTATTTT
>.|TRBJ2-3|TRBD2|TRBV4-1
CASSHTHRGRADTQYF
TGCGCCAGCAGCCACACCCACCGCGGGAGGGCAGATACGCAGTATTTT
>.|TRBJ1-5|TRBD1|TRBV19
CASNHNQGASNQPQHF
TGTGCCAGTAACCATAATCAGGGGGCTAGCAATCAGCCCCAGCATTTT
>.|TRBJ2-5|TRBD2|TRBV5-1
CASSWIGTSEETQYF
TGCGCCAGCAGCTGGATAGGGACTAGCGAAGAGACCCAGTACTTC
>.|TRBJ1-1|.|TRBV5-1
CASSPTSGRFTEAFF
TGCGCCAGCAGCCCGACTTCGGGAAGGTTCACTGAAGCTTTCTTT
>.|TRBJ2-1|.|TRBV27
CASSFEPGVGSYNEQFF
TGTGCCAGCAGTTTCGAGCCAGGGGTCGGATCCTACAATGAGCAGTTCTTC